This T cell receptor beta chain appears in the sequencing data of a study of T-cell reconstitution after alpha-beta-depleted transplantation in children. A note on this clonotype: What it recognizes is unknown.

The germline V and J ends were trimmed by 6 bases and 0 bases, with 6 bases remaining between them. Germline CDR1 MDHEN, CDR2 SYDVKM. This CDR3 region has 13 residues. Points from the study as a whole: The study traced high day-60 TCRbeta diversity in some patients to surviving recipient T cells and thymic progenitors. Expanded graft clones numbering several hundred reportedly gave rise to alpha-beta T cells about two months after transplant. Newly produced T cells mostly provided counts and TCRbeta diversity after one year, as hyperexpanded clones declined.

For TCRbeta, the library was prepared with unique molecular identifiers. A single record per CDR3 protein comes from TCRdb applying MiXCR to the PCR reads. In the table there are approximately 130,000 distinct CDR3 sequences, approximately 8.7% of which are singletons. This sequence originates from a girl under two years old who had a stem cell transplant for combined immunodeficiency, so the T cells may come from the graft donor. The sequenced sample was PBMCs, mostly from graft donor cells, obtained 180 days after TCRalphabeta/CD19-depleted stem cell transplant. The chain is built from TRBV28 and TRBJ1-3, with D unresolved. CDR3 residues: CASSPHSGNTIYF. CDR3 DNA: TGTGCCAGCAGCCCACACTCTGGAAACACCATATATTTT. Using reference TRBV28 and TRBJ1-3 for the parts outside the CDR3, the full variable domain is DVKVTQSSRYLVKRTGEKVFLECVQDMDHENMFWYRQDPGLGLRLIYFSYDVKMKEKGDIPEGYSVSREKKERFSLILESASTNQTSMYLCASSPHSGNTIYFGEGSWLTVV.